This T cell receptor beta chain is from a study of cytomegalovirus exposure and HLA in healthy donors. Worth noting for this clone: Its target is unknown.

All the people who gave samples were healthy bone marrow donors. Primers included in the PCR were 60 Vbeta and 13 Jbeta primers. TCRdb's table, derived via immunoSEQ multiplex PCR, lists solely in-frame clones and lacks some. This sample has some 150,000 clones; 72% occur once, and the top ten carry around 4.2%. Trimming left V 1 base short and J 3 bases short, with 15 bases between. The germline V gene encodes CDR1 SGHVS and CDR2 FNYEAQ. The CDR3 is made up of 16 amino acids. Study findings and constraints: A link between a missense DCLRE1C variant and TCR beta V- and J-gene trimming emerged from a later analysis. It emerged from a later analysis that several of the most significant clusters appeared to be linked to common viral pathogens. When analyzed later, the rates of TCR association showed variation by HLA locus, with DRB1 the most and HLA-C the fewest.

This TCR derives from a man between 50 and 59 years old in good health and CMV-seropositive. The source material was PBMCs. The chain recombines TRBV7-6 with TRBJ2-5; D is possibly TRBD2 (6 bases). The CDR3 sequence is CASSLGGASDKETQYF. The DNA for the CDR3 is TGTGCCAGCAGCTTAGGTGGGGCTAGCGATAAAGAGACCCAGTACTTC.